This TCR beta chain was identified during a study of T-cell reconstitution after alpha-beta-depleted transplantation in children. This clonotype was detected only a few times. As it was prepared, the TCRbeta library received unique molecular identifiers. TCRdb itself ran the PCR reads through MiXCR, one entry per CDR3 protein. The data contain 580,000 or so distinct CDR3 sequences, 23% of them singletons. Per germline, CDR1 MGHDK and CDR2 SYGVNS. This CDR3 comprises 14 residues. The V and J ends lost 3 bases and 0 bases respectively, with 7 bases between them. The receptor comes from a boy in the first two years of life who had a stem cell transplant for acute myeloid leukemia, so the T cells may come from the graft donor. This specimen consisted of PBMCs, mostly from graft donor cells, obtained 360 days after TCRalphabeta/CD19-depleted stem cell transplant. This chain links TRBV25-1 with TRBJ2-3; D gene uncertain. DNA of the CDR3: TGTGCCAGCAGTGACCTCTACAGCACAGATACGCAGTATTTT. The encoded protein is CASSDLYSTDTQYF.